The rows below give T cell receptor beta chains drawn from one sample of a study of early T cells in non-severe SARS-CoV-2 infection. MiXCR, applied by TCRdb to the 5' RACE reads, yields one record per CDR3 protein. The sample lists some 87,000 distinct CDR3 sequences, around 13% occurring once. The sequencing sample was made of whole blood. Receptors were obtained from an adult who was a healthcare worker with PCR-confirmed SARS-CoV-2 infection or an uninfected control (not recorded which). The CDR3 runs from the conserved cysteine through the conserved F or W. Fields, in order: V gene, D gene, clone size, J gene, CDR3 DNA, CDR3 protein. The D gene is left open where the match is weak. Part of the rows lack a size; the others show once, few, many or a class for expanded clones.

TRBV6-2/TRBV6-3	TRBD1	few	TRBJ1-5	TGTGCCAGCAGCCTTAGGGGACAGGGAGTACGGCAGCCCCAGCATTTT	CASSLRGQGVRQPQHF
TRBV6-2/TRBV6-3	.	many	TRBJ2-6	TGTGCCAGCAGCCAGACGAGGGTCCTGACTTTC	CASSQTRVLTF
TRBV20-1	.	few	TRBJ1-3	TGCAGTGCTAGAGCGGCTTGGGCAGGGGTGAGCTCTGGAAACACCATATATTTT	CSARAAWAGVSSGNTIYF
TRBV19	TRBD2	few	TRBJ2-7	TGTGCCAGTAGTTCGGGGGGACGGCACTACGAGCAGTACTTC	CASSSGGRHYEQYF
TRBV21-1	.	many	TRBJ1-1	TGTGCCAGCACCTTAAGGGGGGTTTCAACCCGGAACACTGAAGCTTTCTTT	CASTLRGVSTRNTEAFF
TRBV28	.	.	TRBJ2-5	TGTGCCAGCAGTGCCGGAAGCGGCGGGTGGGAGACCCAGTACTTC	CASSAGSGGWETQYF
TRBV7-9	.	few	TRBJ2-1	TGTGCCAGCAGCTTAGTTTGGGGGAGCAATGAGCAGTTCTTC	CASSLVWGSNEQFF
TRBV18	.	many	TRBJ2-1	TGTGCCAGCTCACCACAGGAGGTATCCTACAATGAGCAGTTCTTC	CASSPQEVSYNEQFF
TRBV29-1	.	many	TRBJ2-2	TGCAGCGTTGTGGGGAACACCGGGGAGCTGTTTTTT	CSVVGNTGELFF
TRBV2	.	.	TRBJ1-2	TGTGCCAGCACCGTCAACTATGGCTACACCTTC	CASTVNYGYTF
TRBV6-2/TRBV6-3	.	many	TRBJ2-3	TGTGCCAGCGGGCTAGATACGCAGTATTTT	CASGLDTQYF
TRBV13	TRBD1	once	TRBJ1-1	TGTGCCAGCAGCTCCGCCGGACAGGGGGCGTTCGGGGCTTTCTTT	CASSSAGQGAFGAFF
TRBV12-3/TRBV12-4	.	many	TRBJ2-2	TGTGCCAGCAGTTCCCCTTTGGGATCGAACACCGGGGAGCTGTTTTTT	CASSSPLGSNTGELFF
TRBV6-2/TRBV6-3	.	many	TRBJ1-1	TGTGCCAGCAGTATTCCAGGAACTGAAGCTTTCTTT	CASSIPGTEAFF
TRBV6-2/TRBV6-3	.	.	TRBJ2-1	TGTGCCAGCAGAAAAACCAAGGGGGTGAGCTCCTACAATGAGCAGTTCTTC	CASRKTKGVSSYNEQFF
TRBV10-2	.	many	TRBJ2-7	TGCGCCAGCAGTGAGTCGGACGGAAGATACGAGCAGTACTTC	CASSESDGRYEQYF
TRBV30	.	medium-sized	TRBJ1-1	TGTGCCTGGAGTGGGGATGGCACTGAAGCTTTCTTT	CAWSGDGTEAFF
TRBV7-2	TRBD2	many	TRBJ2-6	TGTGCCAGCAGCCCGACCCTAGCGGGAGGTGGAGGGGCCAACGTCCTGACTTTC	CASSPTLAGGGGANVLTF
TRBV20-1	.	many	TRBJ2-6	TGCAGTGCTAGAGATGCAGGGTGGTCTGGGGCCAACGTCCTGACTTTC	CSARDAGWSGANVLTF
TRBV10-1	.	.	TRBJ2-7	TGCGCCAGCAGTTGTTATTTGTACGAGCAGTACTTC	CASSCYLYEQYF
TRBV12-5	.	many	TRBJ2-1	TGTGCTAGTGGTCCGGTGAATCGGGAGCAGTTCTTC	CASGPVNREQFF
TRBV6-2/TRBV6-3	TRBD2	many	TRBJ2-3	TGTGCCATATCCCAGCGGGGGGACCACACAGATACGCAGTATTTT	CAISQRGDHTDTQYF
TRBV7-2	TRBD1	few	TRBJ2-5	TGTGCCAGCAGCTTAGGGCCCGGGACAGGGCAAGAGACCCAGTACTTC	CASSLGPGTGQETQYF
TRBV29-1	.	.	TRBJ2-5	TGCAGCGCTATAGGTTTGGGCAATCTAGAAACCCAGTACTTC	CSAIGLGNLETQYF
TRBV11-2	.	many	TRBJ2-1	TGTGCCAGCAGCCCCCCGGGAAATGAGCAGTTCTTC	CASSPPGNEQFF
TRBV10-3	TRBD1	many	TRBJ2-3	TGTGCCATCAGGGGGACAGAAGGCACAGATACGCAGTATTTT	CAIRGTEGTDTQYF
TRBV5-1	.	many	TRBJ1-5	TGCGCCAGCAGGCCGGACGGCCGCAATCAGCCCCAGCATTTT	CASRPDGRNQPQHF
TRBV7-2	TRBD2	few	TRBJ2-7	TGTGCCAGCAGCTTAGAGGGGGCTAGCGGGAGTAGAGAGCAGTACTTC	CASSLEGASGSREQYF
TRBV7-9	TRBD1	many	TRBJ2-5	TGTGCCAGCAGCTTAGCAGGGGGCTATCAAGAGACCCAGTACTTC	CASSLAGGYQETQYF
TRBV25-1	TRBD1	many	TRBJ2-6	TGTGCCAGCAGTCTCGGCCAGGGGGACTCTGGGGCCAACGTCCTGACTTTC	CASSLGQGDSGANVLTF
TRBV29-1	TRBD2	.	TRBJ2-2	TGCAGCGTTCTAGCGGGAGCCGGGGAGCTGTTTTTT	CSVLAGAGELFF
TRBV5-1	.	many	TRBJ2-1	TGCGCCAGCAGCCCGGGGCTTGAGCAGTTCTTC	CASSPGLEQFF
TRBV2	.	many	TRBJ1-4	TGTGCCAGTCGCCGGGACATCGAAAAACTGTTTTTT	CASRRDIEKLFF
TRBV25-1	.	many	TRBJ2-3	TGTGCCAGCAGTGAAGGAATAGGCAGGGCTACAGATACGCAGTATTTT	CASSEGIGRATDTQYF
TRBV28	TRBD1	.	TRBJ1-5	TGTGCCAGCAGTTTACAGGGGGCCGGACGCTATAGCAATCAGCCCCAGCATTTT	CASSLQGAGRYSNQPQHF
TRBV19	TRBD1	.	TRBJ2-7	TGTGCCAGTAGCCCGACAGGGGTGAAGCAGTACTTC	CASSPTGVKQYF
TRBV20-1	TRBD1	many	TRBJ2-7	TGCAGTGCTAGAAGGGGACAGGGAAGCAGCGAGCAGTACTTC	CSARRGQGSSEQYF
TRBV29-1	.	many	TRBJ2-7	TGCAGCGTGGAACCTGGGGGGACCTACGAGCAGTACTTC	CSVEPGGTYEQYF
TRBV5-1	TRBD1	many	TRBJ1-2	TGCGCCAGCAGCTTGTCTGACAGGGATGCCTATGGCTACACCTTC	CASSLSDRDAYGYTF
TRBV29-1	.	few	TRBJ2-1	TGCAGCGCCGAAGGTGAGGGGGTCTCCTACAATGAGCAGTTCTTC	CSAEGEGVSYNEQFF
TRBV11-2	.	.	TRBJ2-1	TGTGCCAGCAGCTTAGAATTCTACAATGAGCAGTTCTTC	CASSLEFYNEQFF
TRBV10-3	.	many	TRBJ2-2	TGTGCCATCAGTGACCATAACACCGGGGAGCTGTTTTTT	CAISDHNTGELFF
TRBV10-3	.	many	TRBJ1-3	TGTGCCATCAGCCTGGACACGGACTCTGGAAACACCATATATTTT	CAISLDTDSGNTIYF
TRBV18	.	few	TRBJ2-5	TGTGCCAGCTCACCACTCCAAGAGACCCAGTACTTC	CASSPLQETQYF
TRBV6-6	.	many	TRBJ2-3	TGTGCCACCCTAACGGGGCCGCTTAAAAAAGATACGCAGTATTTT	CATLTGPLKKDTQYF
TRBV12-3/TRBV12-4	.	many	TRBJ2-5	TGTGCCAGCAGTTTCTCTAGGGGAGAGACCCAGTACTTC	CASSFSRGETQYF
TRBV11-2	.	few	TRBJ2-3	TGTGCCAGCAGCTCCGTGTGGGCCGGGGGTTCAGATACGCAGTATTTT	CASSSVWAGGSDTQYF
TRBV12-5	.	many	TRBJ2-3	TGTGCTAGTGGTTCCCTAGTGGATACGCAGTATTTT	CASGSLVDTQYF
TRBV19	.	many	TRBJ1-5	TGTGCCACCAGTAGAGATGGCAGCACCAGATATAGCAATCAGCCCCAGCATTTT	CATSRDGSTRYSNQPQHF
TRBV20-1	TRBD1	few	TRBJ2-7	TGCAGTGCTGGGACAGGGGGTAACTACGAGCAGTACTTC	CSAGTGGNYEQYF